This T cell receptor beta chain was found in a study of cytomegalovirus exposure and HLA in healthy donors. This clone was picked up one time. PCR employed 60 Vbeta and 13 Jbeta primers. Repertoires were generated with immunoSEQ multiplex PCR, while TCRdb's copy carries only in-frame clones and drops some. The table lists 150,000 to 200,000 clones, about 83% of them singletons. Looked up from germline, CDR1 is LGHNA and CDR2 is YSLEER. CDR3 size: 14 residues. Trimming at V came to 4 bases and at J to 3 bases, leaving 4 bases not matched to a gene. J is TRBJ2-7 and V is TRBV4-3; 9 bases are shared with TRBD1. The material sequenced was PBMCs. The TCR was taken from a woman in her thirties in good health and CMV-seropositive. The CDR3 DNA reads TGCGCCAGCAGCCTAGACAGGGGGTACTACGAGCAGTACTTC. Translating it yields CASSLDRGYYEQYF.